The sequence of this T cell receptor beta chain was determined in a study of T cell responses to AZD1222 COVID-19 vaccine. Germline-derived CDR1 and CDR2 are SQVTM and ANQGSEA. The CDR3 loop spans 13 amino acids. V lost 7 bases and J 3 bases, leaving 12 bases between the germline ends. The method was immunoSEQ multiplex PCR; TCRdb's version includes in-frame clones alone and lacks a portion of them. The sample yields 120,000 or so clones, about 90% seen once. This clone appeared a single time. The chain employs TRBV29-1 and TRBJ2-2, with a tentative D call TRBD1 (6 bases). This clonotype was sampled from an adult in good health. The input for sequencing was peripheral blood, taken on day 0 of AZD1222 vaccination. CDR3 protein: CSGRRGDTGELFF. As DNA, the CDR3 is TGCAGCGGGCGCAGGGGAGACACCGGGGAGCTGTTTTTT.